The 32 T cell receptor beta chains reported below all come from one sample, sequenced in a study of T cell changes during pregnancy in multiple sclerosis. Some clones are missing from TCRdb's copy, which holds only in-frame ones; the method was immunoSEQ multiplex PCR. This sample carries 70,000 to 75,000 clones, more than 90% of them seen once, and the ten largest clones take 2% to 2.5%. The source was peripheral blood, collected in the second trimester of pregnancy. The source of these receptors is a female donor in good health, enrolled as a control in a pregnancy study.

The rearrangement links TRBV28 to TRBJ2-5; 11 positions agree with TRBD1. The germline CDR1 and CDR2 sequences are MDHEN and SYDVKM. Trimming cost V 7 bases and J 5 bases; bases outside gene matches: 6. This CDR3 comprises 14 residues. For the CDR3, the DNA is TGTGCCAGCACGGACAGGGGGCGGGTCGAGACCCAGTACTTC. Protein product: CASTDRGRVETQYF.

The chain links TRBV6-5 to TRBJ1-1; TRBD1 agrees at 7 bases. Germline V gene lookup returns CDR1 MNHEY and CDR2 SVGAGI. V trimming: 0 bases; J trimming: 8 bases; junction bases outside the gene matches: 0. The CDR3 has 12 amino acids. The CDR3 DNA is TGTGCCAGCAGTTACTCGACAGGGGAAGCTTTCTTT. It codes for CASSYSTGEAFF.

This rearrangement joins TRBV19 to TRBJ1-1, with a tentative D call TRBD1 (5 bases). The CDR3 totals 13 residues. Trimming took 7 bases from V and 11 from J, leaving 20 bases between them. In germline, CDR1 is LNHDA, CDR2 SQIVND (reference sequence). This CDR3 is CASTLTWGLGAFF. The CDR3 DNA reads as TGTGCCAGTACCCTTACGTGGGGCCTCGGGGCTTTCTTT.

The chain carries TRBV5-5 and TRBJ1-6; 8 nucleotides line up with TRBD1. Germline CDR1 is SGHKS and CDR2 is YYEKEE (reference sequence). The CDR3 runs to 17 residues. With 5 bases clipped from V and 4 bases from J, the junction kept 11 bases outside the gene matches. The chain's CDR3 is CASSFRGQGPYNSPLHF. In DNA form, the CDR3 reads TGTGCCAGCAGTTTTCGAGGACAGGGTCCTTATAATTCACCCCTCCACTTT.

This chain uses TRBV10-3 with TRBJ1-4; D possibly corresponds to TRBD1 (5 bases). V lost 3 bases to trimming and J lost 5 bases, with 13 bases between them. The CDR3 spans 15 residues. Germline V lookup: CDR1 ENHRY, CDR2 SYGVKD. The CDR3, as DNA: TGTGCCATCAGTGAATCAGACAGTCCAAATGAAAAACTGTTTTTT. Translated: CAISESDSPNEKLFF.

This sequence joins TRBV4-2 and TRBJ2-5; maybe TRBD2 (6 bases). Germline V CDR1 and CDR2: LGHNA, YNFKEQ. V dropped 1 base and J dropped 5 bases, with 17 bases sitting between them. CDR3 size: 16 residues. In nucleotides, the CDR3 is TGTGCCAGCAGCCAAGTAGCGGAGCAAACAGCGGAGACCCAGTACTTC. This encodes CASSQVAEQTAETQYF.

J is TRBJ1-6 and V is TRBV7-2, with D perhaps matching TRBD1 (5 bases). The CDR3 covers 15 residues. The germline V gene has CDR1 SGHTA and CDR2 FQGNSA. V was trimmed by 5 bases and J by 7 bases, leaving 15 bases between them. CDR3 protein: CASSPLQGKNSPLHF. Here the CDR3 DNA reads TGTGCCAGCAGCCCCCTCCAGGGAAAGAATTCACCCCTCCACTTT.

V and J are TRBV7-9 and TRBJ2-7; TRBD1 agrees at 9 bases. Trimming removed 3 bases from V and 0 bases from J; junction bases left unmatched: 3. From germline, CDR1 is SEHNR and CDR2 FQNEAQ (reference sequence). CDR3 length equals 15 residues. The CDR3 bases are TGTGCCAGCAGCTTTACGACAGGGGGCTCCTACGAGCAGTACTTC. This encodes CASSFTTGGSYEQYF.

This chain joins TRBV20-1 and TRBJ1-2; 7 bases align to TRBD1. Trimming cost V 6 bases and J 4 bases; bases outside gene matches: 2. Germline V gene sequence: CDR1 DFQATT, CDR2 SNEGSKA (reference sequence). The CDR3 is made up of 11 amino acids. CDR3 nucleotide sequence: TGCAGTGCATGGACAGGCTATGGCTACACCTTC. Translation gives CSAWTGYGYTF.

This clone was detected only a few times. The V call is TRBV5-1, the J call TRBJ1-6; 9 nucleotides line up with TRBD1. The V gene's germline CDR1 is SGHRS and CDR2 YFSETQ. The CDR3 has 16 amino acids. Trimming removed 0 bases from V and 10 bases from J; junction bases left unmatched: 8. CDR3 protein: CASSLDGQGPGSPLHF. The CDR3 nucleotides are TGCGCCAGCAGCTTGGACGGACAGGGGCCAGGCTCACCCCTCCACTTT. The whole variable domain, filled in from reference TRBV5-1 and TRBJ1-6, reads KAGVTQTPRYLIKTRGQQVTLSCSPISGHRSVSWYQQTPGQGLQFLFEYFSETQRNKGNFPGRFSGRQFSNSRSEMNVSTLELGDSALYLCASSLDGQGPGSPLHFGNGTRLTVT.

The table lists this clone with a few counts. The CDR3 here is CASSLAYGAEAFF. CDR3 nucleotide sequence: TGTGCCAGCAGCTTAGCTTACGGAGCTGAAGCTTTCTTT. The V gene is TRBV7-9, the J gene TRBJ1-1; no clear D gene. V dropped 0 bases and J dropped 6 bases, with 8 bases sitting between them. The CDR3 consists of 13 residues. The V gene's germline CDR1 is SEHNR and CDR2 FQNEAQ (reference sequence).

The chain is built from TRBV7-9 and TRBJ2-4; 9 bases align to TRBD1. The CDR3 contains 17 residues. V lost 0 bases, J lost 7 bases, and 10 bases stayed unmatched. The germline V gene has CDR1 SEHNR and CDR2 FQNEAQ (reference sequence). CDR3 coding DNA: TGTGCCAGCAGCTTAGCGAGTGGTACAGGGGGCACGAACATTCAGTACTTC. It specifies CASSLASGTGGTNIQYF.

As to this clone: Other DNA sequences in the sample encode the same CDR3. This rearrangement joins TRBV18 to TRBJ1-1; 7 positions match TRBD1. J lost 1 base, V lost 3 bases, and 5 bases had no gene match. The CDR3 loop spans 15 amino acids. Per the germline V gene, CDR1 is KGHSH and CDR2 is LQKENI. CDR3 residues: CASSPRQGENTEAFF. DNA for the CDR3: TGTGCCAGCTCACCCCGACAGGGAGAGAACACTGAAGCTTTCTTT.

V and J are TRBV20-1 and TRBJ2-3; 7 nucleotides match TRBD1. This CDR3 has 10 residues. V shed 7 bases and J 9 bases; nucleotides not matched to a gene: 4. Germline assignment: CDR1 DFQATT and CDR2 SNEGSKA (reference sequence). CDR3 amino acids: CSVRQGTQYF. CDR3 nucleotides: TGCAGTGTCAGACAGGGCACGCAGTATTTT.

The rearrangement links TRBV18 to TRBJ1-1; maybe TRBD1 (5 bases). The CDR3 totals 14 residues. Germline assignment: CDR1 KGHSH and CDR2 LQKENI. The V end was cut by 3 bases, the J end by 0 bases, with 8 bases between. CDR3 loop: CASSPGLLNTEAFF. The CDR3 DNA sequence: TGTGCCAGCTCACCGGGACTTTTGAACACTGAAGCTTTCTTT.

The chain couples TRBV5-4 to TRBJ1-6; 7 bases are shared with TRBD1. Trimming removed 6 bases from V and 7 bases from J; junction bases left unmatched: 10. There are 15 residues in the CDR3. The V gene's germline CDR1 is SGHNT and CDR2 YYREEE (reference sequence). The CDR3 sequence is CASKWTGATNSPLHF. CDR3 DNA sequence: TGTGCCAGCAAGTGGACAGGAGCCACGAATTCACCCCTCCACTTT.

The chain recombines TRBV7-9 with TRBJ1-1; D gene uncertain. Trimming left V 5 bases short and J 6 bases short, with 10 bases between. The CDR3 runs to 12 residues. Germline V gene lookup returns CDR1 SEHNR and CDR2 FQNEAQ (reference sequence). CDR3 DNA sequence: TGTGCCAGCAGCCTACACGGAGCTGAAGCTTTCTTT. This sequence encodes CASSLHGAEAFF.

The chain is built from TRBV4-2 and TRBJ2-5; 8 bases are shared with TRBD2. Per germline, CDR1 LGHNA and CDR2 YNFKEQ. CDR3 size: 14 residues. The ends lost 3 bases at V and 9 bases at J; junction bases unmatched: 9. DNA for the CDR3: TGTGCCAGCAGCCACCCCACATCCGGGAGGGCCCAGTACTTC. This translates into CASSHPTSGRAQYF.

The chain recombines TRBV11-2 with TRBJ1-6, with 9 bases lining up with TRBD1. The CDR3 covers 15 residues. Trimming took 0 bases from V and 12 from J; bases not matched to a gene: 6. Germline lookup yields CDR1 SGHAT and CDR2 FQNNGV. In DNA form, the CDR3 reads TGTGCCAGCAGCTTAGAGACAGGGGGAATAGGACCCCTCCACTTT. Its translation is CASSLETGGIGPLHF.

The CDR3 spells CAISESGRNTEAFF. CDR3 nucleotide sequence: TGTGCCATCAGTGAGTCGGGGAGAAACACTGAAGCTTTCTTT. This chain joins TRBV10-3 and TRBJ1-1; D gene unclear. V was trimmed by 0 bases and J by 2 bases, leaving 7 bases between them. The CDR3 spans 14 residues. CDR1 is ENHRY, CDR2 SYGVKD, per germline.

V usage is TRBV2 and J usage is TRBJ1-2; the match to TRBD1 covers 7 bases. There are 15 residues in the CDR3. The germline gives CDR1 SNHLY, CDR2 FYNNEI. The ends lost 7 bases at V and 6 bases at J; junction bases unmatched: 14. CDR3 in amino acids: CASKLKTGVVDGYTF. In DNA, the CDR3 is TGTGCCAGCAAACTCAAAACAGGGGTAGTGGATGGCTACACCTTC.

The chain has TRBV9 and TRBJ2-7; TRBD1 matches at 7 bases. Germline-derived CDR1 and CDR2 are SGDLS and YYNGEE. This CDR3 spans 13 amino acids. Trimming took 7 bases from V and 7 from J; bases not matched to a gene: 11. CDR3 region: CASGPGTEGEQYF. For the CDR3, the DNA is TGTGCCAGCGGCCCCGGGACAGAAGGAGAGCAGTACTTC. Full variable domain (missing parts from reference TRBV9 and TRBJ2-7): DSGVTQTPKHLITATGQRVTLRCSPRSGDLSVYWYQQSLDQGLQFLIQYYNGEERAKGNILERFSAQQFPDLHSELNLSSLELGDSALYFCASGPGTEGEQYFGPGTRLTVT.

The chain employs TRBV5-4 and TRBJ2-5, with TRBD1 as a possible D gene (6 bases). Germline CDR1 and CDR2: SGHNT and YYREEE (reference sequence). The CDR3 is made up of 16 amino acids. V was trimmed by 0 bases and J by 3 bases, leaving 15 bases between them. CDR3 DNA sequence: TGTGCCAGCAGCTTGGCGACAGGTCGCCGGAAAGAGACCCAGTACTTC. Its translation: CASSLATGRRKETQYF.

The rearrangement links TRBV7-6 to TRBJ1-2, with 8 positions matching TRBD1. The CDR3 runs to 15 residues. After removal of 2 bases from V and 7 bases from J, the junction contained 9 bases not matched to a gene. CDR1 is SGHVS and CDR2 is FNYEAQ in the germline V gene. CDR3 coding DNA: TGTGCCAGCAGCTTATACAAGGGGACAGGTGGTGGCTACACCTTC. Translated: CASSLYKGTGGGYTF.

This rearrangement joins TRBV28 to TRBJ2-1, with D perhaps matching TRBD1 (5 bases). This CDR3 spans 13 amino acids. CDR1 is MDHEN and CDR2 is SYDVKM in the germline V gene. Trimming took 8 bases from V and 2 from J, leaving 10 bases between them. The CDR3 is CASGPGTYNEQFF. Here the CDR3 DNA reads TGTGCCAGCGGTCCAGGGACCTACAATGAGCAGTTCTTC.

The chain combines TRBV30 with TRBJ2-1; 9 positions match TRBD2. The CDR3 consists of 14 residues. The V and J ends lost 3 bases and 7 bases, in that order; junction bases with no gene match: 7. Germline assignment: CDR1 GTSNPN and CDR2 SVGIG (reference sequence). The CDR3 DNA reads TGTGCCTGGAGGATGGGTAGCGGGGGAAATGAGCAGTTCTTC. Translated: CAWRMGSGGNEQFF.

The V gene is TRBV18, the J gene TRBJ2-3, with a possible D match to TRBD2 (6 bases). CDR1 and CDR2 from the germline V gene are KGHSH and LQKENI. Deletions cut 0 bases from V and 1 base from J, with 11 bases between. The CDR3 spans 16 residues. The CDR3 loop reads CASSPPGLWGTDTQYF. As DNA, the CDR3 is TGTGCCAGCTCACCACCGGGACTTTGGGGCACAGATACGCAGTATTTT. Full variable domain (missing parts from reference TRBV18 and TRBJ2-3): NAGVMQNPRHLVRRRGQEARLRCSPMKGHSHVYWYRQLPEEGLKFMVYLQKENIIDESGMPKERFSAEFPKEGPSILRIQQVVRGDSAAYFCASSPPGLWGTDTQYFGPGTRLTVL.

This clone was observed a handful of times. The chain uses TRBV7-8 and TRBJ2-5; no clear D gene. V was shortened by 3 bases and J by 0 bases, with 8 bases between the two germline ends. CDR3 size: 14 residues. CDR1 and CDR2 from the germline V gene are SGHVS and FQNEAQ. CDR3 DNA: TGTGCCAGCAGCTTGAGGCTACACCAAGAGACCCAGTACTTC. Protein sequence: CASSLRLHQETQYF.

This sequence joins TRBV2 and TRBJ2-1; 7 bases match TRBD1. The CDR3 length is 14 residues. In germline, CDR1 is SNHLY, CDR2 FYNNEI. Trimming took 4 bases from V and 5 from J; bases not matched to a gene: 5. The CDR3 coding sequence is TGTGCCAGCAGTGTATCAGGGGGAAACAATGAGCAGTTCTTC. It codes for CASSVSGGNNEQFF. The variable domain in full, with the rest retrieved from reference TRBV2 and TRBJ2-1, is EPEVTQTPSHQVTQMGQEVILRCVPISNHLYFYWYRQILGQKVEFLVSFYNNEISEKSEIFDDQFSVERPDGSNFTLKIRSTKLEDSAMYFCASSVSGGNNEQFFGPGTRLTVL.

The CDR3 sequence is CASSSQGPTNEKLFF. CDR3 in DNA: TGTGCCAGCTCATCCCAGGGCCCAACTAATGAAAAACTGTTTTTT. The genes are TRBV18 and TRBJ1-4; possible D gene TRBD1, 5 bases. V was pared by 5 bases and J by 0 bases, with 10 bases between. The germline CDR1 and CDR2 sequences are KGHSH and LQKENI. CDR3 length equals 15 residues.

This clone occurred once. The chain employs TRBV7-9 and TRBJ1-6, with 11 bases that match TRBD1. The ends lost 3 bases at V and 9 bases at J; junction bases unmatched: 7. In germline, CDR1 is SEHNR, CDR2 FQNEAQ (reference sequence). CDR3 length equals 16 residues. The DNA for the CDR3 is TGTGCCAGCAGCTTTGGGGGGACAGGGGGACGTTCACCCCTCCACTTT. It yields the protein CASSFGGTGGRSPLHF. Full variable domain (rest looked up from reference TRBV7-9 and TRBJ1-6): DTGVSQNPRHKITKRGQNVTFRCDPISEHNRLYWYRQTLGQGPEFLTYFQNEAQLEKSRLLSDRFSAERPKGSFSTLEIQRTEQGDSAMYLCASSFGGTGGRSPLHFGNGTRLTVT.

V is TRBV30 and J is TRBJ1-2; D is unclear. Germline loops: CDR1 GTSNPN, CDR2 SVGIG (reference sequence). V dropped 0 bases and J dropped 4 bases, with 9 bases sitting between them. This CDR3 is 13 amino acids long. Written as DNA, the CDR3 is TGTGCCTGGAGTGTCGCAGGACTCTATGGCTACACCTTC. Translated: CAWSVAGLYGYTF.